The 12 T cell receptor beta chains given below trace back to one sample, sequenced in a study of Graves' ophthalmopathy and Graves' hyperthyroidism. Transcripts of RNA were the source for amplifying TCR beta CDR3 regions. Second-round multiplex PCR came after first-round RT-PCR with HTBI primers. TCRdb redid the calling of the multiplex PCR reads with MiXCR, one entry per CDR3 protein. The table records hundreds of thousands of distinct CDR3 sequences, approximately 39% of them present only once. Sequencing used peripheral blood. The receptors derive from an adult man with Graves' ophthalmopathy.

This clonotype was recorded at least ten times. CDR3 protein: CAISEQGAINSPLHF. The DNA of the CDR3 is TGTGCCATCAGTGAACAGGGGGCGATCAACTCACCCCTCCACTTT. The V gene is TRBV10-3, the J gene TRBJ1-6, with TRBD1 identical over 9 bases. CDR1 ENHRY and CDR2 SYGVKD come from the germline V gene. V lost 3 bases, J lost 10 bases, and 7 bases stayed unmatched. The CDR3 spans 15 residues.

To note about this clonotype: This could be a read error, since a much larger clone is one nucleotide away. The chain joins TRBV6-5 to TRBJ1-4; no reliable D call. With 5 bases removed from V and 7 bases from J, the gap between germline ends came to 14 bases. The CDR3 length is 14 residues. CDR1 and CDR2 from the germline V gene are MNHEY and SVGAGI. CDR3 residues: CASSAGEAIEKLFF. CDR3 nucleotide sequence: TGTGCCAGCAGTGCAGGAGAAGCTATTGAAAAACTGTTTTTT.

In the case of this clonotype: A much bigger clone sits one base away, suggesting this may be a read error. This chain connects TRBV7-9 to TRBJ2-7; tentatively, D is TRBD1 (6 bases). The CDR3 extends over 16 amino acids. Germline-derived CDR1 and CDR2 are SEHNR and FQNEAQ (reference sequence). The CDR3 DNA is TGTGCCAGCAGCTTAGGAGCAGGGCAGGGGTTCTACGTGCAGTACTTC. This encodes CASSLGAGQGFYVQYF.

Worth noting for this clonotype: Mismatch with germline at one junction end may stem from a read error. J is TRBJ2-5 and V is TRBV29-1; 9 positions agree with TRBD2. The CDR3 covers 15 residues. The germline V gene has CDR1 SQVTM and CDR2 ANQGSEA. CDR3 amino acids: CSLGTSSRLEETKYF. CDR3 DNA: TGCAGCTTAGGGACTAGCTCGAGGTTGGAAGAGACCAAGTACTTC.

This clonotype was observed at least ten times. The chain uses TRBV7-9 and TRBJ1-1; D is unresolved. Trimming took 4 bases from V and 6 from J, leaving 12 bases between them. CDR1 and CDR2 (germline): SEHNR, FQNEAQ (reference sequence). The CDR3 sequence is 13 residues long. The CDR3 nucleotides read TGTGCCAGCAGCTACGACCCCAGCCCTGAAGCTTTCTTT. Encoded protein: CASSYDPSPEAFF.

The rearrangement joins TRBV11-1 to TRBJ1-1; no reliable D call. CDR3 length equals 14 residues. Germline V lookup: CDR1 SGHAT, CDR2 FQDESV (reference sequence). Between the trimmed V and J ends, which lost 6 bases and 0 bases, there was a span of 11 bases. The CDR3 loop reads CASRVVGLNTEAFF. CDR3 DNA sequence: TGTGCCAGCAGAGTCGTAGGGCTGAACACTGAAGCTTTCTTT.

This sequence joins TRBV20-1 and TRBJ2-7, with D tentatively TRBD2 (5 bases). CDR3 size: 15 residues. V lost 3 bases, J lost 2 bases, and 17 bases lay in between. CDR1 is DFQATT and CDR2 is SNEGSKA in the germline V gene (reference sequence). The CDR3 DNA sequence: TGCAGTGCTAGTGGGTTGGGTAGCGAGGCCTACGAGCAGTACTTC. Its protein product is CSASGLGSEAYEQYF.

The CDR3 loop reads CSVKKGTGLDEQYF. In DNA, the CDR3 is TGCAGCGTTAAGAAGGGGACAGGGCTCGATGAGCAGTACTTC. This chain links TRBV29-1 with TRBJ2-7; 9 bases fit TRBD1. Trimming took 5 bases from V and 7 from J; bases not matched to a gene: 12. CDR1 and CDR2 from the germline V gene are SQVTM and ANQGSEA. This CDR3 contains 14 residues.

The sample holds many counts of this clonotype. V is TRBV25-1 and J is TRBJ1-2; TRBD1 might be the D (5 bases). The V end lost 10 bases, the J end lost 6 bases, and 12 bases lay between the germline ends. This CDR3 region has 11 residues. Germline values: CDR1 MGHDK, CDR2 SYGVNS. CDR3 sequence: CATKGRDGYTF. The CDR3 DNA sequence: TGTGCCACCAAGGGGAGGGATGGCTACACCTTC.

The chain is built from TRBV7-9 and TRBJ2-1, with D possibly being TRBD1 or TRBD2 (5 bases each). Germline-derived CDR1 and CDR2 are SEHNR and FQNEAQ (reference sequence). The V gene lost 7 bases and the J gene lost 0 bases, with 16 bases spanning the gap. CDR3 length equals 16 residues. CDR3 sequence: CASTQRGPSSYNEQFF. The CDR3 nucleotides read TGTGCCAGCACCCAAAGGGGACCGAGCTCCTACAATGAGCAGTTCTTC.

Many counts were recorded for this clonotype. This chain joins TRBV19 and TRBJ1-1, with D possibly TRBD1 on 5 matching bases. The CDR3 totals 15 residues. Trimming shortened V by 3 bases and J by 3 bases, and 14 bases separated the two germline ends. Germline V gene data show CDR1 as LNHDA and CDR2 as SQIVND (reference sequence). The CDR3 sequence: CASSIGRQRHTEAFF. In DNA, the CDR3 is TGTGCCAGTAGTATCGGGAGACAGCGACACACTGAAGCTTTCTTT. Variable domain in full (rest from reference TRBV19 and TRBJ1-1): DGGITQSPKYLFRKEGQNVTLSCEQNLNHDAMYWYRQDPGQGLRLIYYSQIVNDFQKGDIAEGYSVSREKKESFPLTVTSAQKNPTAFYLCASSIGRQRHTEAFFGQGTRLTVV.

This clonotype was detected only a few times. The chain carries TRBV2 and TRBJ2-7; 9 bases match TRBD1. The CDR3 length is 13 residues. V shed 8 bases, J shed 7 bases, and the junction held 9 bases outside the gene matches. Germline V gene data show CDR1 as SNHLY and CDR2 as FYNNEI. CDR3 DNA: TGTGCCAGCTCACCTCCCGGGACAGGGGAGCAGTACTTC. Its protein product is CASSPPGTGEQYF.